This T cell receptor beta chain was sequenced during a study of blood T cell repertoires in COVID-19. Study details: Spain, Italy and the United States supplied samples that represented acute and convalescent COVID-19. T cells, B-cell-depleted T cells, or PBMCs supplied cDNA or gDNA.

V lost 2 bases, J lost 1 base, and 8 bases lay in between. The CDR3 is 14 residues long. Germline loops: CDR1 SGHTA, CDR2 FQGNSA. As originally analysed: Scientists estimated how many nucleated cells there were by amplifying reference gene primers. The data were produced by immunoSEQ multiplex PCR, yet TCRdb's version contains in-frame clones alone and is incomplete. The V and J calls and clone size are taken from that table; D and trimming were inferred from the DNA. The table lists over 75,000 clones, 75% to 85% of them singletons. This receptor was obtained from a woman aged 45-65 years with acute or convalescent COVID-19. The sequenced sample consisted of peripheral blood. The chain couples TRBV7-2 to TRBJ1-1; no reliable D call. The DNA of the CDR3 is TGTGCCAGCAGCTTAATAAGCGGGAACACTGAAGCTTTCTTT. It translates to CASSLISGNTEAFF.